This passage covers 5 T cell receptor beta chains from one sample sequenced in a study of graft-versus-host responses after intestinal transplantation. The assay was immunoSEQ multiplex PCR, and TCRdb's table has in-frame clones only and misses some. The sample yields approximately 63,000 clones, 89% seen once. Investigators treated the graft tissue so that it released intraepithelial and lamina propria lymphocytes. The input for sequencing was ileum tissue, taken more than 350 days after transplant. These receptors were obtained from a human patient who received an intestinal transplant, so some T cells may come from the graft donor.

The chain couples TRBV28 to TRBJ2-4, with TRBD2 identical over 10 bases. This CDR3 has 18 amino acids. The junction had 10 bases not matched to a gene; V was cut back by 2 bases and J by 3 bases. Germline V CDR1 and CDR2: MDHEN, SYDVKM. The CDR3 coding sequence is TGTGCCAGCAGTTTAATCAGCGGGAGGGCCGAGATCAAAAACATTCAGTACTTC. Its translation: CASSLISGRAEIKNIQYF.

The chain couples TRBV5-1 to TRBJ2-3; 7 nucleotides line up with TRBD2. The length of the CDR3 is 16 residues. Germline V gene sequence: CDR1 SGHRS, CDR2 YFSETQ. V lost 0 bases and J lost 5; bases outside the gene matches: 9. CDR3 nucleotides: TGCGCCAGCAGCTTGGATCGGCGGGGGTCGGTAGATACGCAGTATTTT. This translates into CASSLDRRGSVDTQYF.

The CDR3 DNA is TGCGCCACGGGACAGTATAATTCACCCCTCCACTTT. It specifies CATGQYNSPLHF. The chain couples TRBV10-1 to TRBJ1-6, with 7 nucleotides matching TRBD1. The germline CDR1 and CDR2 sequences are WNHNN and SYGVQD (reference sequence). After removal of 10 bases from V and 4 bases from J, the junction contained 1 base not matched to a gene. The CDR3 totals 12 residues.

The rearrangement links TRBV5-1 to TRBJ2-5; 9 nucleotides agree with TRBD2. Germline CDR1 reads SGHRS; CDR2 reads YFSETQ. This CDR3 contains 17 residues. The V segment lost 0 bases and the J segment 4 bases; nucleotides outside the gene matches: 10. The DNA of the CDR3 is TGCGCCAGCAGCTTGGGGGACAATAGCGGGGGTATAGAGACCCAGTACTTC. This translates into CASSLGDNSGGIETQYF.

This chain links TRBV10-3 with TRBJ2-1; 10 bases map to TRBD2. With V trimmed by 0 bases and J by 7 bases, 9 bases remained unmatched. The CDR3 extends over 17 amino acids. Germline assignment: CDR1 ENHRY and CDR2 SYGVKD. CDR3 DNA sequence: TGTGCCATCAGTGAGTCGTTCGGTGCTAGCGGGGGAAATGAGCAGTTCTTC. Protein: CAISESFGASGGNEQFF.